This T cell receptor (beta chain) is from a study of blood T cell repertoires in COVID-19. Overall study context: Researchers got acute and convalescent COVID-19 samples from the United States, Italy and Spain. The analysed material was cDNA or gDNA that came from T cells, B-cell-depleted T cells, or PBMCs.

Original handling: Reference gene primers were amplified, and this amplification served to estimate nucleated cell counts. Sequencing was performed with immunoSEQ multiplex PCR; in TCRdb, only in-frame clones are kept and a portion is missing. V and J calls and clone size are given by that table; D and trimming were obtained from the DNA. The repertoire has about 89,000 clones, more than 70% of them found once; the top ten carry around an eighth. The length of the CDR3 is 14 residues. CDR1 SEHNR and CDR2 FQNEAQ come from the germline V gene (reference sequence). V lost 1 base and J 1 base, leaving 7 bases between the germline ends.

Sequencing was done on a sample of peripheral blood. The TCR originated in a woman older than 75 with acute or convalescent COVID-19. The chain employs TRBV7-9 and TRBJ1-1; D is unresolved. The CDR3 coding sequence is TGTGCCAGCAGCTTAGACAGAACGAACACTGAAGCTTTCTTT. This gives the protein CASSLDRTNTEAFF.